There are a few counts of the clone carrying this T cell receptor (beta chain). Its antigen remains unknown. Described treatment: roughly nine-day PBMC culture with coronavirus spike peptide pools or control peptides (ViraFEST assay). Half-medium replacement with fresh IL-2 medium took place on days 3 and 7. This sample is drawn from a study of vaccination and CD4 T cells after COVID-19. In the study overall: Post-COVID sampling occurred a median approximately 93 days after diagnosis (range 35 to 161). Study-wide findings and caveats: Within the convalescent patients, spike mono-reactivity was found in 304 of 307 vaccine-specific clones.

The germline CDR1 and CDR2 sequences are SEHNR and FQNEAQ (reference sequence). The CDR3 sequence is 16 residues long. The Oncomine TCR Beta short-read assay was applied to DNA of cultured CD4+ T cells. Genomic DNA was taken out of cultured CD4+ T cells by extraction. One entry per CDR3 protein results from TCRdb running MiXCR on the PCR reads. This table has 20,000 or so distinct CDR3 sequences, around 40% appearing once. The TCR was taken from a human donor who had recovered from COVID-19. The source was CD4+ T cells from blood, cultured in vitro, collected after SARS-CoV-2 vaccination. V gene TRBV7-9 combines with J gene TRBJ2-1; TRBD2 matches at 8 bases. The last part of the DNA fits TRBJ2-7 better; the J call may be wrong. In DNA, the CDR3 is TGTGCCAGCAGCCTTTGGACGGGAGGGTCCGTTTACGAGCAGTACTTC. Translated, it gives CASSLWTGGSVYEQYF.